This T cell receptor beta chain was profiled in a study of cytomegalovirus exposure and HLA in healthy donors. The V gene lost 2 bases and the J gene lost 4 bases, with 8 bases spanning the gap. Germline values: CDR1 SEHNR, CDR2 FQNEAQ (reference sequence). CDR3 length equals 14 residues. With 60 Vbeta and 13 Jbeta primers, the PCR was carried out. Only in-frame clones appear in the TCRdb table, and some are missing; sequencing was by immunoSEQ multiplex PCR. There are about 74,000 clones in the sample, with around 7.5% held by the top ten. This cohort consisted of healthy bone marrow donors. Material for sequencing was PBMCs. The V and J genes are TRBV7-9 and TRBJ2-2; tentative D call: TRBD1 (5 bases). The receptor comes from a female donor in good health and CMV-seropositive. CDR3 amino acids: CASSLRQPTGELFF. CDR3 nucleotide sequence: TGTGCCAGCAGCTTAAGACAGCCCACCGGGGAGCTGTTTTTT.